The 24 T cell receptor beta chains presented below share a single source sample, sequenced in a study of cytomegalovirus exposure and HLA in healthy donors. With 60 Vbeta and 13 Jbeta primers, the PCR was carried out. Measured with immunoSEQ multiplex PCR; TCRdb has only the in-frame clones, and not every one. The table has some 110,000 clones, 60% to 85% seen once. What was sequenced was PBMCs. The receptors stem from a woman between 18 and 29 years old in good health and CMV-seronegative.

The genes are TRBV5-1 and TRBJ2-2; D might be TRBD1 (5 bases). V dropped 4 bases and J dropped 5 bases, with 15 bases sitting between them. Germline V gene data show CDR1 as SGHRS and CDR2 as YFSETQ. This CDR3 is built from 15 residues. Here the CDR3 reads CASSGAGSVTGELFF. Here the CDR3 DNA reads TGCGCCAGCAGCGGAGCAGGGTCGGTTACCGGGGAGCTGTTTTTT.

The gene calls are TRBV29-1 and TRBJ2-3, with 8 bases that match TRBD2. Germline V gene lookup returns CDR1 SQVTM and CDR2 ANQGSEA. The V and J ends lost 8 bases and 1 base, in that order; junction bases with no gene match: 17. The CDR3 consists of 17 residues. CDR3 region: CSSGGTSEVGGTDTQYF. CDR3 nucleotides: TGCAGCTCGGGAGGGACTTCAGAGGTAGGGGGCACAGATACGCAGTATTTT.

The J gene is TRBJ1-5, the V gene TRBV7-2, with a tentative D call TRBD1 (5 bases). Trimming left V 3 bases short and J 3 bases short, with 9 bases between. This CDR3 is built from 14 residues. Germline CDR1 is SGHTA and CDR2 is FQGNSA. The CDR3 is CASSFGGHNQPQHF. Here the CDR3 DNA reads TGTGCCAGCAGCTTCGGGGGTCACAATCAGCCCCAGCATTTT.

The chain uses TRBV29-1 and TRBJ1-3; 8 bases line up with TRBD1. CDR1 and CDR2 from the germline V gene are SQVTM and ANQGSEA. There are 15 residues in the CDR3. V lost 7 bases and J lost 0; bases outside the gene matches: 8. This CDR3 is CSAGQDVGSGNTIYF. CDR3 sequence (DNA): TGCAGCGCGGGACAGGATGTAGGCTCTGGAAACACCATATATTTT.

This chain joins TRBV19 and TRBJ2-7; 8 bases align to TRBD2. The ends lost 6 bases at V and 0 bases at J; junction bases unmatched: 7. Germline assignment: CDR1 LNHDA and CDR2 SQIVND (reference sequence). The length of the CDR3 is 15 residues. The DNA of the CDR3 is TGTGCCAGTAGAGGAGGGACTAGGGGCTCCTACGAGCAGTACTTC. As protein: CASRGGTRGSYEQYF.

The chain employs TRBV2 and TRBJ1-1, with 7 bases aligning to TRBD1. After removal of 6 bases from V and 11 bases from J, the junction contained 15 bases not matched to a gene. The CDR3 is 14 amino acids. In germline, CDR1 is SNHLY, CDR2 FYNNEI. The CDR3 DNA follows: TGTGCCAGCAGGGTAGATAGGACAGGTTCGAGGGCTTTCTTT. This encodes CASRVDRTGSRAFF.

The chain combines TRBV28 with TRBJ1-5, with TRBD1 identical over 12 bases. The V gene's germline CDR1 is MDHEN and CDR2 SYDVKM. The CDR3 extends over 17 amino acids. With 4 bases clipped from V and 5 bases from J, the junction kept 9 bases outside the gene matches. CDR3 residues: CASSSHQGQGADQPQHF. In DNA form, the CDR3 reads TGTGCCAGCAGTTCACACCAGGGACAGGGGGCGGATCAGCCCCAGCATTTT. The whole variable domain, filled in from reference TRBV28 and TRBJ1-5, reads DVKVTQSSRYLVKRTGEKVFLECVQDMDHENMFWYRQDPGLGLRLIYFSYDVKMKEKGDIPEGYSVSREKKERFSLILESASTNQTSMYLCASSSHQGQGADQPQHFGDGTRLSIL.

This chain joins TRBV2 and TRBJ1-2; maybe TRBD1 (5 bases). V lost 7 bases, J lost 4 bases, and 13 bases lay in between. CDR1 is SNHLY, CDR2 FYNNEI, per germline. The length of the CDR3 is 13 residues. The CDR3, as DNA: TGTGCCAGCACCCAAACAGGTGTCTATGGCTACACCTTC. This sequence encodes CASTQTGVYGYTF.

The chain employs TRBV28 and TRBJ2-3; no clear D gene. Germline assignment: CDR1 MDHEN and CDR2 SYDVKM. The CDR3 is 12 residues long. Trimming took off 6 bases at V and 2 bases at J, with 6 bases between the two ends. Here the CDR3 DNA reads TGTGCCAGCAGCTCCTACACAGATACGCAGTATTTT. It translates to CASSSYTDTQYF.

The chain is built from TRBV19 and TRBJ2-7, with 7 bases identical to TRBD2. The CDR3 spans 15 residues. Germline V lookup: CDR1 LNHDA, CDR2 SQIVND (reference sequence). V lost 3 bases to trimming and J lost 0 bases; unmatched junction nucleotides: 5. CDR3 region: CASSISAGDSYEQYF. The CDR3 DNA reads TGTGCCAGTAGTATTTCGGCGGGGGACTCCTACGAGCAGTACTTC.

V usage is TRBV2 and J usage is TRBJ1-1; 10 bases line up with TRBD1. Germline V gene data show CDR1 as SNHLY and CDR2 as FYNNEI. V lost 6 bases to trimming and J lost 4 bases; unmatched junction nucleotides: 5. This CDR3 comprises 14 residues. The CDR3 protein is CASSGGTGATEAFF. DNA for the CDR3: TGTGCCAGCAGCGGCGGGACAGGGGCCACTGAAGCTTTCTTT. Filled out from reference TRBV2 and TRBJ1-1, the complete variable domain reads EPEVTQTPSHQVTQMGQEVILRCVPISNHLYFYWYRQILGQKVEFLVSFYNNEISEKSEIFDDQFSVERPDGSNFTLKIRSTKLEDSAMYFCASSGGTGATEAFFGQGTRLTVV.

A single count supports this clone. This chain links TRBV10-3 with TRBJ2-5; the match to TRBD2 covers 8 bases. Germline V gene sequence: CDR1 ENHRY, CDR2 SYGVKD. The CDR3 has 16 amino acids. V was pared by 2 bases and J by 1 base, with 6 bases of the junction left unmatched. The DNA of the CDR3 is TGTGCCATCAGTGAGGGGAGCGGGGGACTCCAAGAGACCCAGTACTTC. This sequence encodes CAISEGSGGLQETQYF.

This chain uses TRBV5-4 with TRBJ2-3, with TRBD2 matching 9 bases. Germline values: CDR1 SGHNT, CDR2 YYREEE (reference sequence). This CDR3 contains 16 residues. V lost 0 bases, J lost 6 bases, and 8 bases stayed unmatched. CDR3 residues: CASSLAGLAGTDTQYF. The CDR3 DNA reads TGTGCCAGCAGCTTGGCCGGGCTAGCGGGGACCGATACGCAGTATTTT.

V and J are TRBV5-4 and TRBJ1-6; D is undetermined. V was trimmed by 6 bases and J by 7 bases, leaving 17 bases between them. Germline V CDR1 and CDR2: SGHNT, YYREEE (reference sequence). The CDR3 length is 15 residues. CDR3 amino acids: CASTSSRELNSPLHF. The CDR3 coding sequence is TGTGCCAGCACCTCAAGTAGGGAGTTGAATTCACCCCTCCACTTT. Full variable domain (remainder filled in from reference TRBV5-4 and TRBJ1-6): ETGVTQSPTHLIKTRGQQVTLRCSSQSGHNTVSWYQQALGQGPQFIFQYYREEENGRGNFPPRFSGLQFPNYSSELNVNALELDDSALYLCASTSSRELNSPLHFGNGTRLTVT.

CDR3 in DNA: TGCGCCAGCAGCTTGGCGGACTCCACTCAAGAGACCCAGTACTTC. Translating it yields CASSLADSTQETQYF. V gene TRBV5-1 combines with J gene TRBJ2-5; possible D gene TRBD2, 5 bases. V dropped 0 bases and J dropped 2 bases, with 11 bases sitting between them. The CDR3 extends over 15 amino acids. Germline V gene lookup returns CDR1 SGHRS and CDR2 YFSETQ.

The chain carries TRBV5-1 and TRBJ1-6; maybe TRBD1 (5 bases). The germline V gene encodes CDR1 SGHRS and CDR2 YFSETQ. This CDR3 spans 14 amino acids. Trimming removed 5 bases at V and 7 bases at J, with 13 bases between. CDR3 amino acids: CASRGGTENSPLHF. CDR3 nucleotides: TGCGCCAGCAGGGGGGGGACGGAAAATTCACCCCTCCACTTT.

The chain employs TRBV5-8 and TRBJ2-5, with 14 bases fitting TRBD2. Matching the DNA end better, TRBJ2-7 makes the J call doubtful. The germline V gene encodes CDR1 SGHTS and CDR2 YDEGEE. The CDR3 spans 15 residues. CDR3 in DNA: TGTGCCAGCAGCTTTGGGACTAGCGGGGGTCTCGAGCAGTACTTC. The encoded protein is CASSFGTSGGLEQYF.

There are a few counts of this clone. The chain employs TRBV5-6 and TRBJ2-2; D gene ambiguous. The CDR3 is 15 amino acids. V dropped 1 base and J dropped 4 bases, with 11 bases sitting between them. Looked up from germline, CDR1 is SGHDT and CDR2 is YYEEEE. The CDR3 sequence: CASSLFRLATGELFF. CDR3 nucleotide sequence: TGTGCCAGCAGCTTGTTCCGATTAGCCACCGGGGAGCTGTTTTTT.

The chain is built from TRBV18 and TRBJ2-7, with 13 bases identical to TRBD2. The CDR3 has 19 residues. Germline V CDR1 and CDR2: KGHSH, LQKENI. The ends lost 0 bases at V and 2 bases at J; junction bases unmatched: 10. The CDR3 is CASSPPGGLAGKLPYEQYF. The CDR3 region has the DNA TGTGCCAGCTCACCACCGGGGGGACTAGCGGGAAAGCTACCCTACGAGCAGTACTTC.

As regards this clone: This specimen includes other DNA sequences encoding the same CDR3. The chain uses TRBV7-9 and TRBJ1-1; possible D gene TRBD1, 6 bases. Trimming took 5 bases from V and 6 from J, leaving 13 bases between them. The V gene's germline CDR1 is SEHNR and CDR2 FQNEAQ (reference sequence). The CDR3 totals 13 residues. The CDR3 loop reads CASSNREGPEAFF. For the CDR3, the DNA is TGTGCCAGCAGCAACAGGGAGGGCCCTGAAGCTTTCTTT.

This clone has at least ten counts. Other DNA sequences in this sample translate to the same CDR3. V and J are TRBV6-1 and TRBJ1-5; 9 bases agree with TRBD1. CDR3 size: 18 residues. V lost 4 bases to trimming and J lost 0 bases; unmatched junction nucleotides: 10. Germline CDR1 and CDR2: MNHNS and SASEGT. The CDR3 is CASSAGTGLWTSNQPQHF. CDR3 nucleotides: TGTGCCAGCAGTGCCGGGACAGGGCTGTGGACTAGCAATCAGCCCCAGCATTTT.

The chain uses TRBV5-1 and TRBJ2-7, with D perhaps TRBD2 (6 bases). Germline V lookup: CDR1 SGHRS, CDR2 YFSETQ. The V end lost 4 bases, the J end lost 0 bases, and 14 bases lay between the germline ends. This CDR3 has 15 amino acids. CDR3 sequence reads: CASSILAQSSYEQYF. CDR3 nucleotides: TGCGCCAGCAGCATACTAGCCCAGAGCTCCTACGAGCAGTACTTC.

This chain links TRBV9 with TRBJ2-7; no clear D gene. V gave up 7 bases and J gave up 0 bases, with 11 bases separating them. Germline V gives CDR1 SGDLS, CDR2 YYNGEE. This CDR3 has 13 amino acids. Here the CDR3 reads CASGMGSSYEQYF. For the CDR3, the DNA is TGTGCCAGCGGTATGGGCTCCTCCTACGAGCAGTACTTC.

The chain carries TRBV10-3 and TRBJ2-7; 7 positions agree with TRBD2. The germline gives CDR1 ENHRY, CDR2 SYGVKD. V gave up 4 bases and J gave up 7 bases; unmatched junction bases: 10. The CDR3 is made up of 14 amino acids. CDR3 sequence: CAISGGGESREQYF. CDR3 sequence (DNA): TGTGCCATCAGTGGGGGGGGAGAGTCTAGGGAGCAGTACTTC.